This TCR beta chain was profiled in a study of T-cell memory formation after mild COVID-19. A remark on this clonotype: Its antigen is not identified.

Whole-study findings and limits: The authors left the SARS-CoV-2 specificity of second-wave clones peaking on day 37 unconfirmed.

This CDR3 contains 14 residues. Germline V CDR1 and CDR2: MDHEN, SYDVKM. The ends were cut back, 5 bases at V and 0 bases at J, with 7 bases in the middle. In TCRdb, the 5' RACE reads were re-called with MiXCR into one record per CDR3 protein. The data show about 340,000 distinct CDR3 sequences, with less than 20% seen just once and 20% to 25% held by the top ten. This TCR came from a man younger than 35 who had mild COVID-19 (a few samples of this study predate the infection). Cell type and time point are not known. Sequenced: PBMCs or a T cell subset sorted from them (not recorded which). The chain joins TRBV28 to TRBJ2-2; no clear D gene. CDR3 region: CASSIVANTGELFF. CDR3 nucleotide sequence: TGTGCCAGCAGTATCGTCGCGAACACCGGGGAGCTGTTTTTT. The variable domain in full, completed from reference TRBV28 and TRBJ2-2, reads DVKVTQSSRYLVKRTGEKVFLECVQDMDHENMFWYRQDPGLGLRLIYFSYDVKMKEKGDIPEGYSVSREKKERFSLILESASTNQTSMYLCASSIVANTGELFFGEGSRLTVL.